This T cell receptor beta chain was documented in a study of OX40 agonist ivuxolimab in advanced cancers. Study as a whole: The patients got ivuxolimab, which is an agonistic anti-OX40 (CD134) antibody. Those enrolled were 82.7% male, with a mean age of around 57 years and ages from roughly 20 to 85. General observations from the study: Antigen specificity was not determined for the expanded peripheral T cells.

Sequencing used immunoSEQ multiplex PCR; TCRdb keeps in-frame clones, though not all of them. The sample lists about 77,000 clones; around 93% were seen once. A word on this clone: What it recognizes is unknown.

The CDR3 is 15 amino acids. The germline CDR1 and CDR2 sequences are SGHRS and YFSETQ. V gave up 3 bases and J gave up 1 base; unmatched junction bases: 6. Enrollment shut out patients with autoimmune disease history or systemic immunosuppression. This sequence joins TRBV5-1 and TRBJ1-1, with 7 bases aligning to TRBD1. The source was CD4+ or CD8+ T cells sorted from blood, collected in a trial of the OX40 agonist ivuxolimab. The receptor was isolated from an adult with an advanced solid tumor such as melanoma, head and neck, liver or kidney cancer. CDR3 nucleotide sequence: TGCGCCAGCAGCTCGACCCGACAGGGGAACACTGAAGCTTTCTTT. This gives the protein CASSSTRQGNTEAFF.